This T cell receptor beta chain comes out of a study of T cell responses to AZD1222 COVID-19 vaccine (dated by TCRdb to the early 2020s). Looking at the study overall: TCR sequencing was performed for about 250 trial participants, of whom 207 were given two doses of AZD1222 and some 26 were given two doses of MenACWY control vaccine. Enrollment into the trials was organized by age into subgroups of 18-55, 56-69 and 70-plus years, and those subgroups contained roughly 150, 30 and 60 TCR-sequenced participants, respectively. Results and caveats for the whole study, not just this receptor: Conclusions about previously exposed vaccinees were limited because only 5 or 6 AZD1222 recipients were SARS-CoV-2 seropositive at baseline. Because no day 14 peak-response samples were available, repertoires were characterized only after the peak T cell response. The 56-69-year group was small, and its depth increase did not reach significance, likely because of low power. The whole spike protein was spanned by vaccine-associated CD4 TCRs, and dominant responses were seen in regions 160-218 and 743-854. Participants were mostly white British and included more females than males, and it was suggested by the authors that clonal diversity may have been underestimated. After two AZD1222 doses, spike-specific TCR breadth and depth were significantly higher than at day 0 and than in MenACWY recipients. Nearly half of unique spike-specific TCRs reportedly recognized epitopes outside regions mutated in the B.1.351 and B.1.1.7 variants.

The time point tag for this specimen amounts to: about 28 days (+/-7) after the second vaccine dose. AZD1222 recipients given second doses at about 4 weeks or at about 12 weeks were pooled, since spike-specific TCR depth and breadth were not found to differ between the two schedules. Vaccinee samples came from UK trials COV001 and COV002, including a single-blind randomized controlled phase 2/3 trial of AZD1222 (ChAdOx1 nCoV-19) in healthy adults. For TCRbeta chain sequencing, PBMC samples from trial participants were taken at day 0 and at day 28 after the second dose. A remark on this clone: The antigen it binds to is not known. The input lacks base qualities; no much larger clone sits a single base away.

The CDR3 regions of human TCRbeta chains were analyzed by immunosequencing. Under the source paper's analysis protocol: TCRs in the repertoires were matched against a reference library of SARS-CoV-2-specific TCRs that had been generated with the MIRA antigen-specificity platform. Breadth meant the fraction of unique TCRs that were SARS-CoV-2-associated, whereas depth meant the fraction of total T cells that were SARS-CoV-2-associated. Using the MIRA data, each spike-specific TCR was assigned both to the spike region to which the TCR was reactive and to a CD4 or CD8 class. Log10-transformed breadth and depth values were compared by one-way ANOVA with Sidak's multiple comparisons tests. TCRdb carries this immuneACCESS record with in-frame sequences only. Its versions omit some clonotypes, under half of them owing to an unresolved V gene in the studies checked, with the rest unexplained. Clonal size and the V and J genes are those of that table, whereas D and trimming came from the DNA. The sample data list 75,000 to 90,000 clones, and less than 95% of these were observed just once. Of the sample, 25% to 30% falls within the top ten clones.

This specimen consisted of peripheral blood, obtained 28 days after the second AZD1222 dose. This receptor was obtained from an adult who received the AZD1222 COVID-19 vaccine.

The CDR3 corresponds to CASSLSGTGSEQYF. Here is the DNA: TGTGCCAGCAGTTTATCGGGGACAGGGAGCGAGCAGTACTTC. The sequence is built from TRBV27 and TRBJ2-7, with 9 junctional bases fitting TRBD1. The CDR3, cysteine through phenylalanine, is 14 amino acids long. The only DNA kept is the CDR3, 42 bases in frame from the first base. CDR1 MNHEY and CDR2 SMNVEV are derived from the germline V gene (reference sequence). V trim: 0 bases; J trim: 6 bases; unmatched bases: 3.